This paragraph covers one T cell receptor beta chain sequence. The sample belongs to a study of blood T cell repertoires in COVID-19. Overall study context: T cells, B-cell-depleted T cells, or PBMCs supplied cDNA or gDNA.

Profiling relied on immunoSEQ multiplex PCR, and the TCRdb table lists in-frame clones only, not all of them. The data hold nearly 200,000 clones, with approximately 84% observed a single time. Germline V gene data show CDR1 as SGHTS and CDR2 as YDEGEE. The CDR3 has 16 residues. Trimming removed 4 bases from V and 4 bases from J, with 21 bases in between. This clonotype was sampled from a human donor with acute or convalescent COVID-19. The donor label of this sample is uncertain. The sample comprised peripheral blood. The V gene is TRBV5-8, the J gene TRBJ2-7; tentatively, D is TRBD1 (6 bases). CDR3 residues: CASSPHDGQGTYEQYF. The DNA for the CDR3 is TGTGCCAGCAGCCCCCACGACGGCCAGGGGACGTACGAGCAGTACTTC.